Listed here are 8 T cell receptor beta chains from one sample, sequenced in a study of control samples from healthy donors and cancer patients. TCRdb keeps only in-frame clones here, not all; method: immunoSEQ multiplex PCR. The sample gives around 110,000 clones, 75% to 90% of which show up once; approximately 1% is in the top ten. Sequenced material: PBMCs. The receptor set was obtained from a woman aged 50 to 60 with colorectal cancer.

This clone showed up just once. The chain combines TRBV2 with TRBJ2-7; D is unclear. The CDR3 contains 17 residues. CDR1 is SNHLY, CDR2 FYNNEI, per germline. The V gene lost 1 base and the J gene lost 1 base, with 17 bases spanning the gap. Written as DNA, the CDR3 is TGTGCCAGCAGTGAAGGGTCCCTCGAGGCTTGGTCCTACGAGCAGTACTTC. Its protein is CASSEGSLEAWSYEQYF.

V usage is TRBV19 and J usage is TRBJ1-3; D not resolved. Trimming took 3 bases from V and 0 from J, leaving 9 bases between them. CDR3 length: 15 residues. Germline V gene data show CDR1 as LNHDA and CDR2 as SQIVND (reference sequence). This CDR3 is CASSISQSSGNTIYF. DNA for the CDR3: TGTGCCAGTAGTATCAGCCAGAGCTCTGGAAACACCATATATTTT. The variable domain in full, with the rest retrieved from reference TRBV19 and TRBJ1-3, is DGGITQSPKYLFRKEGQNVTLSCEQNLNHDAMYWYRQDPGQGLRLIYYSQIVNDFQKGDIAEGYSVSREKKESFPLTVTSAQKNPTAFYLCASSISQSSGNTIYFGEGSWLTVV.

CDR3 protein: CASGDGAFTGELFF. In DNA, the CDR3 is TGTGCCAGCGGCGACGGGGCCTTCACCGGGGAGCTGTTTTTT. V gene TRBV5-6 combines with J gene TRBJ2-2, with D perhaps assigned TRBD1 or TRBD2 (5 bases each). Germline CDR1 SGHDT, CDR2 YYEEEE. With 7 bases removed from V and 4 bases from J, the gap between germline ends came to 14 bases. The CDR3 is 14 residues long.

The chain joins TRBV24-1 to TRBJ2-6, with 11 bases identical to TRBD1. The CDR3 is made up of 17 amino acids. The trim removed 7 bases at V and 0 bases at J, leaving 4 bases unmatched. The V gene's germline CDR1 is KGHDR and CDR2 SFDVKD. The CDR3: CATRRDRGISGANVLTF. The CDR3 bases are TGTGCCACCAGACGGGACAGGGGGATCTCTGGGGCCAACGTCCTGACTTTC.

This chain joins TRBV5-1 and TRBJ2-5, with D perhaps matching TRBD1 (6 bases). Trimming took 0 bases from V and 1 from J, leaving 10 bases between them. Germline V gene lookup returns CDR1 SGHRS and CDR2 YFSETQ. CDR3 size: 15 residues. CDR3 region: CASSLVLDSQETQYF. As DNA, the CDR3 is TGCGCCAGCAGCTTGGTCTTGGACAGCCAAGAGACCCAGTACTTC.

This sequence joins TRBV27 and TRBJ2-2; D ambiguous. This CDR3 contains 12 residues. Germline V gene sequence: CDR1 MNHEY, CDR2 SMNVEV (reference sequence). V was clipped by 2 bases and J by 6 bases, with 4 bases between them. The CDR3 region has the DNA TGTGCCAGCAGTTTACGGGCCGGGGAGCTGTTTTTT. Protein product: CASSLRAGELFF.

This sequence joins TRBV9 and TRBJ2-1; 9 bases line up with TRBD2. From germline, CDR1 is SGDLS and CDR2 YYNGEE. The CDR3 runs 17 residues. Unmatched junction bases numbered 14, after V lost 0 bases and J lost 10 bases. The CDR3 DNA sequence: TGTGCCAGCAGCGTAGAGGTAGGAGCGGGAGGCCCGGAGGAGCAGTTCTTC. Protein sequence: CASSVEVGAGGPEEQFF.

The gene calls are TRBV2 and TRBJ1-3; D remains ambiguous. CDR1 is SNHLY and CDR2 is FYNNEI in the germline V gene. V was trimmed by 1 base and J by 2 bases, leaving 6 bases between them. The CDR3 runs 14 residues. CDR3 sequence: CASSEGMAGNTIYF. The CDR3 DNA reads TGTGCCAGCAGTGAAGGCATGGCTGGAAACACCATATATTTT.